This T cell receptor beta chain was documented in a study of cytomegalovirus exposure and HLA in healthy donors. General study results and limits: In a later analysis, HLA-associated beta chains showed higher expansion and lower generation probabilities than comparable chains. Some V segments (TRBV6-2 and TRBV6-3 among them) were excluded as indistinguishable.

The CDR3 extends over 15 amino acids. CDR1 is SGHNT and CDR2 is YYREEE in the germline V gene (reference sequence). With V trimmed by 5 bases and J by 1 base, 6 bases remained unmatched. PCR primers comprised 60 Vbeta and 13 Jbeta primers. In the original workflow: As a later analysis found, there were 70 million to 90 million unique TCR beta chains, of which around 10 million were shared. Clones were sequenced by immunoSEQ multiplex PCR, and TCRdb holds only the in-frame ones, with some missing. That table supplies the V and J calls and clone size; D and trimming were determined from the DNA. The repertoire has more than 150,000 clones, over 70% of them found once; the top ten carry more than 6%. In this sample, this clone turned up a few times. Its antigen is unidentified.

Sequences were obtained from PBMCs. This chain joins TRBV5-4 and TRBJ1-2, with 9 bases that match TRBD1. The receptor comes from a woman in her thirties or forties in good health and CMV-seropositive. The chain's CDR3 is CASREGQGFNYGYTF. The CDR3 bases are TGTGCCAGCAGGGAGGGACAGGGATTTAACTATGGCTACACCTTC.